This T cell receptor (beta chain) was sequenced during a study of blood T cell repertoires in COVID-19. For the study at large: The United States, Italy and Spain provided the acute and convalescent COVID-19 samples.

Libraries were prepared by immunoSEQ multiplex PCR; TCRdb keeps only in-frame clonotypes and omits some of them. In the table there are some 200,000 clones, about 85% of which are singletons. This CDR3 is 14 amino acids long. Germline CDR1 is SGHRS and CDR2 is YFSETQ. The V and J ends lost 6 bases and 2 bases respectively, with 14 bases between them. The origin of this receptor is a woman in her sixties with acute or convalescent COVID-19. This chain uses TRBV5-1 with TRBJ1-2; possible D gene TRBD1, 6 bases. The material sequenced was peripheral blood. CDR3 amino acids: CASTPGADNYGYTF. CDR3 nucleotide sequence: TGCGCCAGCACCCCAGGGGCAGACAACTATGGCTACACCTTC.